The 24 T cell receptor beta chains reported below all come from one sample, sequenced in a study of T cells after posttransplantation cyclophosphamide. Cyclophosphamide on days +3 and +4 followed busulfan-fludarabine conditioning and a marrow graft. Generated by immunoSEQ multiplex PCR, the TCRdb table keeps only in-frame clones and is missing some. Of some 11,000 clones listed, about 85% are singletons. The source was PBMCs, collected about 1,800 days after allogeneic stem cell transplant with posttransplant cyclophosphamide. The source of these receptors is a female patient aged 50 to 65 who received an allogeneic stem cell transplant from a related donor, was CMV-positive, and had no GVHD. The T cells may come from the graft donor.

The chain uses TRBV28 and TRBJ1-4; 7 bases fit TRBD1. The CDR3 length is 16 residues. Germline CDR1 is MDHEN and CDR2 is SYDVKM. Trimming cost V 4 bases and J 4 bases; bases outside gene matches: 9. CDR3 sequence: CASSSSRQGGNEKLFF. Here the CDR3 DNA reads TGTGCCAGCAGTTCCTCTCGACAGGGAGGTAATGAAAAACTGTTTTTT.

The chain uses TRBV2 and TRBJ2-2; 8 nucleotides line up with TRBD1. The CDR3 spans 13 residues. After removal of 6 bases from V and 6 bases from J, the junction contained 3 bases not matched to a gene. Per germline, CDR1 SNHLY and CDR2 FYNNEI. The CDR3 DNA reads as TGTGCCAGCAGCGGACAGGGCTCCGGGGAGCTGTTTTTT. Protein: CASSGQGSGELFF. The full variable domain, completed using reference TRBV2 and TRBJ2-2, is EPEVTQTPSHQVTQMGQEVILRCVPISNHLYFYWYRQILGQKVEFLVSFYNNEISEKSEIFDDQFSVERPDGSNFTLKIRSTKLEDSAMYFCASSGQGSGELFFGEGSRLTVL.

The rearrangement joins TRBV5-1 to TRBJ1-3, with 7 bases lining up with TRBD1. The V segment lost 1 base and the J segment 4 bases; nucleotides outside the gene matches: 5. The CDR3 totals 15 residues. Per germline, CDR1 SGHRS and CDR2 YFSETQ. Written as DNA, the CDR3 is TGCGCCAGCAGCTTGTTAGGACAGGAGGGAAACACCATATATTTT. Translating gives CASSLLGQEGNTIYF.

The V call is TRBV7-8, the J call TRBJ1-2; perhaps TRBD1 as D (5 bases). Deletions cut 5 bases from V and 7 bases from J, with 20 bases between. Germline V gene sequence: CDR1 SGHVS, CDR2 FQNEAQ. The CDR3 is 15 residues long. DNA for the CDR3: TGTGCCAGCAGCCCACCAGACAGAATTATAACTGGCTACACCTTC. Translating gives CASSPPDRIITGYTF.

The V call is TRBV5-1, the J call TRBJ2-5, with 7 positions matching TRBD1. Germline CDR1 SGHRS, CDR2 YFSETQ. The CDR3 is 15 residues long. Trimming at V came to 6 bases and at J to 5 bases, leaving 13 bases not matched to a gene. The CDR3: CASNPQRGLGETQYF. CDR3 coding DNA: TGCGCCAGCAACCCTCAGAGGGGGCTAGGGGAGACCCAGTACTTC.

This chain joins TRBV18 and TRBJ1-5; no definite D call. Germline V gene sequence: CDR1 KGHSH, CDR2 LQKENI. The CDR3 is 16 residues long. The V and J ends lost 3 bases and 0 bases respectively, with 12 bases between them. CDR3 bases: TGTGCCAGCTCACCGCAGGTACTTCATAGCAATCAGCCCCAGCATTTT. It encodes CASSPQVLHSNQPQHF.

This rearrangement joins TRBV7-8 to TRBJ2-7; tentatively, D is TRBD1 (6 bases). CDR3 size: 14 residues. The germline V gene encodes CDR1 SGHVS and CDR2 FQNEAQ. Between the trimmed V and J ends, which lost 0 bases and 2 bases, there was a span of 8 bases. The CDR3 loop reads CASSLAGATYEQYF. The DNA for the CDR3 is TGTGCCAGCAGCTTAGCGGGGGCAACCTACGAGCAGTACTTC.

The V call is TRBV5-4, the J call TRBJ2-6; 10 positions agree with TRBD1. CDR1 is SGHNT, CDR2 YYREEE, per germline (reference sequence). The CDR3 spans 17 residues. Trimming removed 4 bases from V and 1 base from J; junction bases left unmatched: 5. CDR3 residues: CASSPTGGGSGANVLTF. The CDR3 bases are TGTGCCAGCAGCCCGACAGGGGGCGGTTCTGGGGCCAACGTCCTGACTTTC.

The CDR3 bases are TGTGCCAGCAGCTTTCAGGGATACGAGCAGTACTTC. Protein: CASSFQGYEQYF. The chain carries TRBV7-2 and TRBJ2-7; TRBD1 is a possible D gene (5 bases). Germline V gene sequence: CDR1 SGHTA, CDR2 FQGNSA. V was clipped by 3 bases and J by 4 bases, with 7 bases between them. The CDR3 spans 12 residues.

The chain carries TRBV5-4 and TRBJ2-2, with 12 bases matching TRBD2. The CDR3 sequence is 15 residues long. J gave up 1 base and V 6 bases, and 1 base lay outside the gene matches. The germline V gene encodes CDR1 SGHNT and CDR2 YYREEE (reference sequence). The CDR3, as DNA: TGTGCCAGCAAACTAGCGGGAGGGAACACCGGGGAGCTGTTTTTT. Protein sequence: CASKLAGGNTGELFF.

The V gene is TRBV19, the J gene TRBJ2-7; 7 nucleotides agree with TRBD1. The CDR3 extends over 15 amino acids. Trimming cost V 3 bases and J 4 bases; bases outside gene matches: 9. Germline V gene sequence: CDR1 LNHDA, CDR2 SQIVND (reference sequence). The CDR3: CASSIQRDRFYEQYF. The CDR3 DNA reads TGTGCCAGTAGTATTCAGAGGGACAGATTTTACGAGCAGTACTTC.

This rearrangement joins TRBV5-4 to TRBJ2-5; 7 positions agree with TRBD2. This CDR3 has 13 residues. Germline V gene sequence: CDR1 SGHNT, CDR2 YYREEE (reference sequence). V lost 4 bases, J lost 5 bases, and 5 bases stayed unmatched. The CDR3 DNA is TGTGCCAGCAGCGCGAGCGGGAACGAGACCCAGTACTTC. The encoded protein is CASSASGNETQYF.

CDR3 region: CASSVGGHRTDTQYF. As DNA, the CDR3 is TGTGCCAGCAGCGTAGGAGGACACCGCACAGATACGCAGTATTTT. The V call is TRBV9, the J call TRBJ2-3; the D gene is possibly TRBD1 (5 bases). This CDR3 has 15 amino acids. Germline loops: CDR1 SGDLS, CDR2 YYNGEE. Deletions cut 0 bases from V and 1 base from J, with 9 bases between. The full variable domain, rest sourced from reference TRBV9 and TRBJ2-3, is DSGVTQTPKHLITATGQRVTLRCSPRSGDLSVYWYQQSLDQGLQFLIQYYNGEERAKGNILERFSAQQFPDLHSELNLSSLELGDSALYFCASSVGGHRTDTQYFGPGTRLTVL.

V and J are TRBV5-1 and TRBJ2-1; the D gene is possibly TRBD2 (6 bases). The CDR3 length is 13 residues. V was cut by 4 bases and J by 5 bases, with 10 bases left in between. The germline V gene encodes CDR1 SGHRS and CDR2 YFSETQ. The CDR3 nucleotides are TGCGCCAGCAGCCCGTCGGGGGACAATGAGCAGTTCTTC. This sequence encodes CASSPSGDNEQFF.

V gene TRBV2 combines with J gene TRBJ1-1, with 8 bases fitting TRBD1. Trimming cost V 7 bases and J 8 bases; bases outside gene matches: 6. This CDR3 spans 12 amino acids. Germline lookup yields CDR1 SNHLY and CDR2 FYNNEI. DNA for the CDR3: TGTGCCAGCAACCACAGGGGGAGGGAAGCTTTCTTT. This gives the protein CASNHRGREAFF.

The V and J genes are TRBV7-2 and TRBJ2-3, with 8 bases that match TRBD2. This CDR3 comprises 15 residues. The V gene's germline CDR1 is SGHTA and CDR2 FQGNSA. Trimming took 2 bases from V and 4 from J; bases not matched to a gene: 5. CDR3 region: CASSLWVAGPDTQYF. Here the CDR3 DNA reads TGTGCCAGCAGCTTATGGGTAGCGGGACCAGATACGCAGTATTTT.

The chain is built from TRBV5-1 and TRBJ2-7; 10 bases line up with TRBD2. Trimming cost V 4 bases and J 5 bases; bases outside gene matches: 21. CDR1 is SGHRS and CDR2 is YFSETQ in the germline V gene. The CDR3 contains 19 residues. DNA of the CDR3: TGCGCCAGCAGCCAGGAGGGGGGACTAGCGAATAGGCGGGTGCACGAGCAGTACTTC. Translated, it gives CASSQEGGLANRRVHEQYF.

The chain carries TRBV19 and TRBJ1-1; D is uncertain. V was clipped by 9 bases and J by 0 bases, with 11 bases between them. The CDR3 is 13 amino acids. Germline V gives CDR1 LNHDA, CDR2 SQIVND (reference sequence). CDR3 coding DNA: TGTGCCAGCCAACGCGGCATGAACACTGAAGCTTTCTTT. This gives the protein CASQRGMNTEAFF.

The chain combines TRBV28 with TRBJ1-5; no clear D gene. V lost 6 bases to trimming and J lost 4 bases, with 7 bases between them. The CDR3 runs to 12 residues. Germline V gives CDR1 MDHEN, CDR2 SYDVKM. The CDR3 here is CASRVQNQPQHF. The CDR3 DNA follows: TGTGCCAGCAGGGTACAGAATCAGCCCCAGCATTTT. Using reference TRBV28 and TRBJ1-5 for the parts outside the CDR3, the full variable domain is DVKVTQSSRYLVKRTGEKVFLECVQDMDHENMFWYRQDPGLGLRLIYFSYDVKMKEKGDIPEGYSVSREKKERFSLILESASTNQTSMYLCASRVQNQPQHFGDGTRLSIL.

The chain uses TRBV11-2 and TRBJ2-1; tentatively, D is TRBD2 (5 bases). The V and J ends lost 3 bases and 2 bases respectively, with 8 bases between them. The CDR3 totals 14 residues. The germline V gene encodes CDR1 SGHAT and CDR2 FQNNGV. CDR3 nucleotides: TGTGCCAGCAGCTTGGAGGCGACCTACAATGAGCAGTTCTTC. Translated, it gives CASSLEATYNEQFF. The variable domain in full, completed from reference TRBV11-2 and TRBJ2-1, reads EAGVAQSPRYKIIEKRQSVAFWCNPISGHATLYWYQQILGQGPKLLIQFQNNGVVDDSQLPKDRFSAERLKGVDSTLKIQPAKLEDSAVYLCASSLEATYNEQFFGPGTRLTVL.

This clone came up once. The chain links TRBV5-1 to TRBJ2-7; the match to TRBD1 covers 11 bases. This CDR3 comprises 16 residues. Germline CDR1 and CDR2: SGHRS and YFSETQ. V was pared by 4 bases and J by 2 bases, with 8 bases of the junction left unmatched. For the CDR3, the DNA is TGCGCCAGCAGCGAACTACCGGGACAGGGGGCCTACGAGCAGTACTTC. Translated, it gives CASSELPGQGAYEQYF.

The CDR3 DNA reads as TGTGCCAGCAGCGGACAGCCCAATGAGCAGTTCTTC. It yields the protein CASSGQPNEQFF. The chain couples TRBV25-1 to TRBJ2-1; D is possibly TRBD1 (6 bases). The V gene's germline CDR1 is MGHDK and CDR2 SYGVNS. V dropped 6 bases and J dropped 6 bases, with 9 bases sitting between them. CDR3 length equals 12 residues.

The chain carries TRBV29-1 and TRBJ2-3, with a weak D call TRBD2 (5 bases). Germline V gene data show CDR1 as SQVTM and CDR2 as ANQGSEA. CDR3 length: 13 amino acids. V lost 3 bases and J 1 base, leaving 8 bases between the germline ends. The CDR3 reads CSVDEGGTDTQYF. The CDR3 nucleotides read TGCAGCGTTGATGAGGGTGGCACAGATACGCAGTATTTT.

By sample fraction, this clone is medium-sized. The chain recombines TRBV11-2 with TRBJ2-2; TRBD2 aligns across 13 bases. Germline V CDR1 and CDR2: SGHAT, FQNNGV. With 1 base clipped from V and 6 bases from J, the junction kept 5 bases outside the gene matches. CDR3 size: 17 residues. The CDR3 sequence: CASSLARTSGRSGELFF. Written as DNA, the CDR3 is TGTGCCAGCAGCTTAGCCCGGACTAGCGGGAGATCCGGGGAGCTGTTTTTT. The complete variable domain, with remaining parts taken from reference TRBV11-2 and TRBJ2-2, reads EAGVAQSPRYKIIEKRQSVAFWCNPISGHATLYWYQQILGQGPKLLIQFQNNGVVDDSQLPKDRFSAERLKGVDSTLKIQPAKLEDSAVYLCASSLARTSGRSGELFFGEGSRLTVL.